This T cell receptor (beta chain) was sequenced in a study of identical twins. On this clonotype itself: The antigen is not known.

Whole-study findings and limits: Invariant MAIT and iNKT cells could partly confound zero-insertion analyses. Interpretation of the results relied on cross-sectional statistical analysis and not on following the same donors.

V lost 8 bases, J lost 3 bases, and 22 bases lay in between. The CDR3 has 16 residues. Germline V gene data show CDR1 as MDHEN and CDR2 as SYDVKM. Template switching added a universal primer site, and cDNA bore unique molecular identifiers. TCRdb reprocessed the 5' RACE reads via MiXCR and lists one record per CDR3 protein. Of 1,800,000 or so distinct CDR3 sequences in the sample, around 29% were seen once. The genes are TRBV28 and TRBJ1-1; a weak D match, TRBD1 (6 bases). Sequences were obtained from cord blood. The sequence was collected from a newborn girl in good health. CDR3 residues: CASDSRGGEWYTEAFF. In nucleotides, the CDR3 is TGTGCCAGCGATTCGCGGGGGGGCGAATGGTACACTGAAGCTTTCTTT.